The present T cell receptor beta chain was sequenced within a study of CD4+ T cells in melanoma. Study-level results: Neoantigen-specific CD4+ T cells in melanoma reportedly had diverse differentiation states. CD8+ T cell, macrophage and B cell function reportedly correlated with neoantigen-specific CD4+ T cells.

The assay was immunoSEQ multiplex PCR, and TCRdb's table has in-frame clones only and misses some. The sample includes roughly 60,000 clones, almost 70% of them seen just once. As to this clone: Its antigen is still unknown.

The sample taken for sequencing was tumor tissue. The source of this sequence is a human donor with melanoma.

CDR3 loop: CASSPGGSNQPQHF. For the CDR3, the DNA is TGTGCCAGCAGCCCAGGGGGTAGCAATCAGCCCCAGCATTTT. V gene TRBV5-5 combines with J gene TRBJ1-5; TRBD1 aligns across 7 bases. CDR3 length: 14 residues. The J segment lost 0 bases and the V segment lost 4 bases, leaving 1 base of the junction unmatched. CDR1 and CDR2 from the germline V gene are SGHKS and YYEKEE (reference sequence).